The clone carrying this TCR beta chain was seen only a few times. This entry is derived from a study of blood T cells in healthy people across ages. V lost 6 bases to trimming and J lost 3 bases, with 14 bases between them. CDR3 length: 14 residues. From germline, CDR1 is SGHAT and CDR2 FQNNGV. Those donating, healthy Caucasian individuals from Russia, were aged about 6 to 100. The authors drew about 9.5 milliliters of peripheral blood from each donor. PCR was performed a second time for roughly 7 to 12 cycles using a sample-barcoded 5' primer and a J-beta primer mix. MiXCR, applied by TCRdb to the 5' RACE reads, yields one record per CDR3 protein. In the table there are around 2 million distinct CDR3 sequences, around 40% of which are singletons.

The material sequenced was blood. This receptor was identified in a human donor in good health. The rearrangement joins TRBV11-2 to TRBJ1-1, with D perhaps matching TRBD1 (6 bases). CDR3 region: CASRSNRVDTEAFF. CDR3 sequence (DNA): TGTGCCAGCAGATCCAACAGGGTGGACACTGAAGCTTTCTTT.